Sequencing of this T cell receptor beta chain was carried out in a study of cytomegalovirus exposure and HLA in healthy donors. Study at large: One earlier analysis, a look at about 179 million T cells, found 117 million unique TCR beta sequences. Overall study results and limits: An apparent linkage of common viral pathogens to several of the most significant clusters emerged in a later analysis.

Germline CDR1 LGHNA, CDR2 YNFKEQ. The CDR3 is 15 residues long. V was shortened by 3 bases and J by 0 bases, with 9 bases between the two germline ends. Worth noting for this clone: Its specificity is unknown.

The PCR contained 60 Vbeta and 13 Jbeta primers. Sequencing used immunoSEQ multiplex PCR; TCRdb keeps in-frame clones, though not all of them. Of 150,000 to 200,000 clones listed, around 82% are singletons. The rearrangement joins TRBV4-2 to TRBJ1-5; D not certain. Sample: PBMCs. This receptor was identified in a man over 45 in good health and CMV-seropositive. The CDR3 spells CASSHLRGSNQPQHF. CDR3 nucleotide sequence: TGTGCCAGCAGCCACCTCCGAGGTAGCAATCAGCCCCAGCATTTT.